The source of this T cell receptor (beta chain) is a study of blood T cell repertoires in COVID-19. On the study more broadly: Samples representing acute and convalescent COVID-19 were sourced from the United States, Italy and Spain. Sources were T cells, B-cell-depleted T cells, or PBMCs; the material itself was cDNA or gDNA.

Clones were read by immunoSEQ multiplex PCR, and TCRdb kept only the in-frame ones, dropping some. The sample includes 270,000 or so clones, 84% of them seen just once. The CDR3 length is 14 residues. The V gene's germline CDR1 is SGHTA and CDR2 FQGNSA. Losses at the gene ends were 5 bases for V and 10 bases for J; bases not matched to a gene: 6. Source material: peripheral blood. The sequence derives from a human donor in a cohort sampled during active COVID-19. This chain joins TRBV7-2 and TRBJ1-6; 9 nucleotides agree with TRBD1. The CDR3 DNA follows: TGTGCCAGCAGCCAGGGGACAGGGTTATCACCCCTCCACTTT. Translation gives CASSQGTGLSPLHF.